The 9 T cell receptor beta chains presented below share a single source sample, sequenced in a study of T-cell memory formation after mild COVID-19 (dated by TCRdb to the early 2020s). The library was built by means of 5' RACE. Sequencing used an Illumina NovaSeq 6000. The public sequencing data were trimmed at Q25 with fastp and processed into clonotypes with MiXCR by TCRdb, which kept only in-frame beta chains. CDR3 protein sequences are deduplicated, and each keeps its most common genes and DNA. Recorded for this sample are more than 100,000 distinct CDR3 sequences; over 15% of them occurred a single time. Clones ranked in the top ten supply approximately 5.5% of the sample. What was sequenced was PBMCs or a T cell subset sorted from them (not recorded which). These receptors were collected from a man between 18 and 35 years old who had mild COVID-19 (a few samples of this study predate the infection). The sample titles of this study are shuffled in the database, so cell type and time point are left out; the donor was told from shared clones.

This rearrangement joins TRBV7-2 to TRBJ2-5, with a possible D match to TRBD1 (7 bases). The V and J ends lost 4 bases and 5 bases respectively, with 11 bases between them. Germline CDR1 SGHTA, CDR2 FQGNSA. The CDR3 sequence is 13 residues long. The CDR3 region has the DNA TGTGCCAGCAGCTCAGGGGGGTGGGAGACCCAGTACTTC. Translation gives CASSSGGWETQYF. Complete variable domain (other parts from reference TRBV7-2 and TRBJ2-5): GAGVSQSPSNKVTEKGKDVELRCDPISGHTALYWYRQSLGQGLEFLIYFQGNSAPDKSGLPSDRFSAERTGGSVSTLTIQRTQQEDSAVYLCASSSGGWETQYFGPGTRLLVL.

For the CDR3, the DNA is TGCGCCAGCAGCTCCGGACAGGGAACCGTTTACTATGGCTACACCTTC. It translates to CASSSGQGTVYYGYTF. V and J are TRBV5-1 and TRBJ1-2; 8 bases align to TRBD1. The germline V gene has CDR1 SGHRS and CDR2 YFSETQ. V trimming: 3 bases; J trimming: 3 bases; junction bases outside the gene matches: 10. This CDR3 has 16 residues. Variable domain in full (rest from reference TRBV5-1 and TRBJ1-2): KAGVTQTPRYLIKTRGQQVTLSCSPISGHRSVSWYQQTPGQGLQFLFEYFSETQRNKGNFPGRFSGRQFSNSRSEMNVSTLELGDSALYLCASSSGQGTVYYGYTFGSGTRLTVV.

V is TRBV5-5 and J is TRBJ1-4, with D maybe TRBD1 (6 bases). Germline lookup yields CDR1 SGHKS and CDR2 YYEKEE (reference sequence). V was trimmed by 2 bases and J by 6 bases, leaving 17 bases between them. The length of the CDR3 is 16 residues. DNA of the CDR3: TGTGCCAGCAGCTTACGCGGGGGCGTCATAGATGAAAAACTGTTTTTT. It is translated as CASSLRGGVIDEKLFF.

This sequence joins TRBV6-2 or TRBV6-3 and TRBJ1-5; the D is unclear. The CDR3 is 13 residues long. V lost 5 bases and J 7 bases, leaving 12 bases between the germline ends. Looked up from germline, CDR1 is MNHEY and CDR2 is SVGEGT. CDR3 in DNA: TGTGCCAGCAGTCGTCCCCCTTCACAGCCCCAGCATTTT. Its translation is CASSRPPSQPQHF.

This chain joins TRBV7-2 and TRBJ2-3; possible D gene TRBD1, 6 bases. Germline V gives CDR1 SGHTA, CDR2 FQGNSA. The germline V and J ends were trimmed by 5 bases and 13 bases, with 22 bases remaining between them. The CDR3 is made up of 14 amino acids. This CDR3 reads CASSPLGGLSPEYF. CDR3 DNA: TGTGCCAGCAGCCCTCTTGGGGGCCTCAGCCCTGAGTATTTT.

The chain recombines TRBV29-1 with TRBJ2-3, with 11 bases that match TRBD2. The germline V gene has CDR1 SQVTM and CDR2 ANQGSEA. This CDR3 has 14 amino acids. J gave up 5 bases and V 4 bases, and 5 bases lay outside the gene matches. The CDR3 DNA sequence: TGCAGCGTTGTTGCTAGCGGGGGGTTAGATACGCAGTATTTT. It specifies CSVVASGGLDTQYF.

This clonotype was seen only a few times. The V gene is TRBV28, the J gene TRBJ1-1, with D possibly being TRBD1 (5 bases). There are 15 residues in the CDR3. Germline V gives CDR1 MDHEN, CDR2 SYDVKM. Trimming removed 5 bases from V and 1 base from J, with 14 bases in between. In nucleotides, the CDR3 is TGTGCCAGCAGTCCGCGGGGGGGTTCGAACACTGAAGCTTTCTTT. Protein product: CASSPRGGSNTEAFF.

The V call is TRBV6-2 or TRBV6-3, the J call TRBJ1-5; D is undetermined. The CDR3 spans 15 residues. V dropped 4 bases and J dropped 3 bases, with 13 bases sitting between them. Germline V gene lookup returns CDR1 MNHEY and CDR2 SVGEGT. The CDR3 region is CASSSVRQPNQPQHF. The CDR3 region has the DNA TGTGCCAGCAGTTCCGTCCGGCAGCCCAATCAGCCCCAGCATTTT.

This clonotype was found a few times. The rearrangement joins TRBV30 to TRBJ1-1; no definite D call. This CDR3 comprises 14 residues. CDR1 is GTSNPN, CDR2 SVGIG, per germline (reference sequence). Trimming took off 2 bases at V and 0 bases at J, with 10 bases between the two ends. The CDR3: CAWSIQGLNTEAFF. The CDR3 nucleotides read TGTGCCTGGAGTATCCAAGGTCTGAACACTGAAGCTTTCTTT.